Each of the 10 T cell receptor beta chains below was sequenced from the same sample in a study of T-cell reconstitution after alpha-beta-depleted transplantation in children. The TCRbeta library was prepared with unique molecular identifiers. From the PCR reads, TCRdb called clonotypes with MiXCR, one entry per CDR3 protein. Here the sample spans 90,000 to 100,000 distinct CDR3 sequences, 12% being singletons. Sample: PBMCs from the stem cell graft donor, taken from the stem cell graft. The receptor source for this set is a human donor who donated a stem cell graft to a child with inherited bone marrow failure.

This chain links TRBV7-3 with TRBJ2-7, with a possible D match to TRBD1 (5 bases). V was pared by 1 base and J by 3 bases, with 7 bases between. The CDR3 totals 13 residues. Per germline, CDR1 SGHTA and CDR2 FQGTGA. The CDR3 is CASSLIQGYEQYF. In DNA form, the CDR3 reads TGTGCCAGCAGCTTAATTCAGGGCTACGAGCAGTACTTC.

This clonotype has at least ten counts. This chain links TRBV3-1 with TRBJ2-5, with D tentatively TRBD1 (6 bases). V gave up 4 bases and J gave up 3 bases, with 15 bases separating them. The CDR3 covers 15 residues. From germline, CDR1 is LGHDT and CDR2 YNNKEL (reference sequence). As DNA, the CDR3 is TGTGCCAGCAGCCCCAGACAGGTCGGGGAAGAGACCCAGTACTTC. Protein sequence: CASSPRQVGEETQYF.

This clonotype has ten or more counts. The J gene is TRBJ2-7, the V gene TRBV28, with D possibly being TRBD1 (6 bases). Germline V gives CDR1 MDHEN, CDR2 SYDVKM. V was cut by 5 bases and J by 4 bases, with 18 bases left in between. CDR3 length equals 15 residues. This chain's CDR3 is CASSPPNTGWYEQYF. As DNA, the CDR3 is TGTGCCAGCAGTCCCCCCAATACAGGGTGGTACGAGCAGTACTTC.

This clonotype has just a few counts. The V call is TRBV20-1, the J call TRBJ2-5, with TRBD2 matching 11 bases. Looked up from germline, CDR1 is DFQATT and CDR2 is SNEGSKA (reference sequence). V was clipped by 2 bases and J by 5 bases; unmatched bases: 4. This CDR3 spans 14 amino acids. CDR3 DNA: TGCAGTGCTAGAACTAGCGGGAGCGGGGAGACCCAGTACTTC. Amino acid sequence: CSARTSGSGETQYF.

As for this clonotype: This may be a read error: a much more frequent sequence differs by one nucleotide. The chain has TRBV6-5 and TRBJ2-7; perhaps TRBD1 as D (6 bases). Trimming took off 2 bases at V and 5 bases at J, with 19 bases between the two ends. CDR3 size: 16 residues. The germline CDR1 and CDR2 sequences are MNHEY and SVGAGI. CDR3 protein: CASSYDGHRVKDEQYF. CDR3 DNA: TGTGCCAGCAGTTACGATGGTCACAGGGTAAAGGACGAGCAGTACTTC.

This clonotype was found many times. The chain carries TRBV5-1 and TRBJ1-2; 9 nucleotides match TRBD1. Germline values: CDR1 SGHRS, CDR2 YFSETQ. Trimming took 6 bases from V and 6 from J; bases not matched to a gene: 12. CDR3 length: 15 amino acids. The CDR3 nucleotides read TGCGCCAGCACTGACACCGGGACAGGGCGCGATGGCTACACCTTC. It translates to CASTDTGTGRDGYTF.

In this sample, this clonotype turned up a few times. The chain joins TRBV20-1 to TRBJ2-3, with D possibly TRBD1 on 5 matching bases. Germline V gene data show CDR1 as DFQATT and CDR2 as SNEGSKA (reference sequence). Deletions cut 0 bases from V and 0 bases from J, with 16 bases between. The CDR3 is made up of 17 amino acids. CDR3 nucleotide sequence: TGCAGTGCTAGAGATTTGGAAAAGGGGCGTAGCACAGATACGCAGTATTTT. It specifies CSARDLEKGRSTDTQYF.

The genes are TRBV19 and TRBJ2-7; D not resolved. Germline V gene sequence: CDR1 LNHDA, CDR2 SQIVND (reference sequence). Deletions cut 1 base from V and 1 base from J, with 11 bases between. This CDR3 is 15 amino acids long. The chain's CDR3 is CASSIAIHPSYEQYF. CDR3 in DNA: TGTGCCAGTAGTATAGCCATACACCCTTCCTACGAGCAGTACTTC. Based on the CDR3 plus reference TRBV19 and TRBJ2-7, the full variable domain is DGGITQSPKYLFRKEGQNVTLSCEQNLNHDAMYWYRQDPGQGLRLIYYSQIVNDFQKGDIAEGYSVSREKKESFPLTVTSAQKNPTAFYLCASSIAIHPSYEQYFGPGTRLTVT.

This clonotype appeared many times. The chain recombines TRBV7-9 with TRBJ2-1; weak D call: TRBD2 (5 bases). The CDR3 consists of 15 residues. Germline V gives CDR1 SEHNR, CDR2 FQNEAQ (reference sequence). Trimming took off 2 bases at V and 9 bases at J, with 17 bases between the two ends. The CDR3 sequence: CASSLWGDKGGEQFF. In DNA, the CDR3 is TGTGCCAGCAGCTTATGGGGAGACAAAGGTGGTGAGCAGTTCTTC.

To note about this clonotype: An end of the junction differs from the germline gene, which may be a read error. This chain connects TRBV7-7 to TRBJ2-1; 10 bases map to TRBD2. This CDR3 has 15 amino acids. Looked up from germline, CDR1 is SSHAT and CDR2 is FNYEAQ (reference sequence). The CDR3 protein is CASSRGTSESYEQFF. Written as DNA, the CDR3 is TGTGCTAGCAGCCGGGGGACTAGCGAGTCCTATGAGCAGTTCTTC. Full variable domain (missing parts from reference TRBV7-7 and TRBJ2-1): GAGVSQSPRYKVTKRGQDVTLRCDPISSHATLYWYQQALGQGPEFLTYFNYEAQPDKSGLPSDRFSAERPEGSISTLTIQRTEQRDSAMYRCASSRGTSESYEQFFGPGTRLTVL.